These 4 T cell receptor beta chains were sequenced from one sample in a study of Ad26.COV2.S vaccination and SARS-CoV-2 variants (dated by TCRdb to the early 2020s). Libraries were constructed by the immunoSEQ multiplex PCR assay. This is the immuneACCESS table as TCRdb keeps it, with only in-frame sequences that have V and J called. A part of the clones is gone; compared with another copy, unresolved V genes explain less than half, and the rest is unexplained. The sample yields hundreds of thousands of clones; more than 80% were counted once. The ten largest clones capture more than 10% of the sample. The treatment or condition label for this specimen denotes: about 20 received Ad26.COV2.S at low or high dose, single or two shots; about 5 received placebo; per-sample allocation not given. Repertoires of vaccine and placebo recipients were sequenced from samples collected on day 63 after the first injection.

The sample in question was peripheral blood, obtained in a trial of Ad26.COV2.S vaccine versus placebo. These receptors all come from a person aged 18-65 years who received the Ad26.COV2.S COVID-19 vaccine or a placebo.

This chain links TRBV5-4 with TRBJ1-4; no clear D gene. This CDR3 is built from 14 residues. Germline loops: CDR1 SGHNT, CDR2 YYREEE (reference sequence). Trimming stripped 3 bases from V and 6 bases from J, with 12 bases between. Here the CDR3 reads CASSSPGRDEKLFF. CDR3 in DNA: TGTGCCAGCAGCTCACCCGGGCGGGATGAAAAACTGTTTTTT. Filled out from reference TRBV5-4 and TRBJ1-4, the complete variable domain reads ETGVTQSPTHLIKTRGQQVTLRCSSQSGHNTVSWYQQALGQGPQFIFQYYREEENGRGNFPPRFSGLQFPNYSSELNVNALELDDSALYLCASSSPGRDEKLFFGSGTQLSVL.

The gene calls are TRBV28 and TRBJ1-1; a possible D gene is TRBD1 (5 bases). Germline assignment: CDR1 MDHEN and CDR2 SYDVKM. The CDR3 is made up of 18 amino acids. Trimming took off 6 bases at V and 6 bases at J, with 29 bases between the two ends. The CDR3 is CASSTGAAGTQGLPEAFF. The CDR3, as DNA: TGTGCCAGCAGCACCGGGGCGGCGGGGACCCAAGGTTTGCCTGAAGCTTTCTTT.

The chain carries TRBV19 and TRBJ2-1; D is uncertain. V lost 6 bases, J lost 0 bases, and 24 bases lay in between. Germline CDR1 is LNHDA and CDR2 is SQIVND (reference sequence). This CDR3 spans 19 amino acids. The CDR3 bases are TGTGCCAGTAGATCTGGGTCAAGCGATCCGTACAGCTCCTACAATGAGCAGTTCTTC. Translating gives CASRSGSSDPYSSYNEQFF. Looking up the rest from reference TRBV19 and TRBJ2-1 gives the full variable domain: DGGITQSPKYLFRKEGQNVTLSCEQNLNHDAMYWYRQDPGQGLRLIYYSQIVNDFQKGDIAEGYSVSREKKESFPLTVTSAQKNPTAFYLCASRSGSSDPYSSYNEQFFGPGTRLTVL.

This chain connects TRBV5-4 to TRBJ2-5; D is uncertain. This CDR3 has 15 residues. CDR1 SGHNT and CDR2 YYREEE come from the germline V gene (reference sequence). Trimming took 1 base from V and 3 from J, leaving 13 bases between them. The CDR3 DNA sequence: TGTGCCAGCAGCTTGCTGACCGATTATGAAGAGACCCAGTACTTC. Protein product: CASSLLTDYEETQYF.